These T cell receptor beta chains were read from a single sample in a study of T-cell memory formation after mild COVID-19. TCRdb analysed the 5' RACE reads with MiXCR anew, one entry per CDR3 protein. The sample includes hundreds of thousands of distinct CDR3 sequences, 20% to 30% of them seen just once. What was sequenced was PBMCs or a T cell subset sorted from them (not recorded which). The receptor set was obtained from an adult woman who had mild COVID-19 (a few samples of this study predate the infection). Cell type and time point are not known. Both conserved end residues are part of each CDR3. A D gene is named only where the DNA matches it firmly. Clone size is not always given. Where it is, it says once, few, many or a class for expanded clones.

J,size,D,V,CDR3,DNA
TRBJ2-1,NA,NA,TRBV12-3/TRBV12-4,CASSPLRYNEQFF,TGTGCCAGCAGTCCGCTCAGGTACAATGAGCAGTTCTTC
TRBJ2-2,NA,NA,TRBV4-1,CASRPAGTQYTGELFF,TGCGCCAGCAGACCGGCCGGGACACAATACACCGGGGAGCTGTTTTTT
TRBJ2-1,NA,TRBD2,TRBV11-3,CASSLTMLAGDEQFF,TGTGCCAGCAGCTTAACCATGCTAGCGGGAGATGAGCAGTTCTTC
TRBJ1-3,many,NA,TRBV4-1,CASSQEGSGNTIYF,TGCGCCAGCAGCCAAGAAGGGAGTGGAAACACCATATATTTT
TRBJ2-7,NA,NA,TRBV29-1,CSVVRRGAYEQYF,TGCAGCGTTGTTCGTCGGGGGGCTTACGAGCAGTACTTC
TRBJ2-3,NA,NA,TRBV2,CATHLRNRTDTQYF,TGTGCCACCCACCTTAGGAACAGGACAGATACGCAGTATTTT
TRBJ1-1,few,TRBD1,TRBV29-1,CSAGADRDTEAFF,TGCAGCGCCGGAGCGGACAGGGACACTGAAGCTTTCTTT
TRBJ2-3,few,NA,TRBV28,CASSSLLDTQYF,TGTGCCAGCAGTTCACTACTAGATACGCAGTATTTT
TRBJ1-1,NA,NA,TRBV29-1,CSGGHGPNTEAFF,TGCAGCGGGGGGCATGGACCGAACACTGAAGCTTTCTTT
TRBJ2-1,few,NA,TRBV12-3/TRBV12-4,CASSGFVGSSYNEQFF,TGTGCCAGCAGCGGCTTTGTGGGTAGCTCCTACAATGAGCAGTTCTTC
TRBJ2-6,few,NA,TRBV5-1,CASSLWQVGANVLTF,TGCGCCAGCAGCTTGTGGCAGGTTGGGGCCAACGTCCTGACTTTC
TRBJ1-5,NA,NA,TRBV20-1,CSLDRDTDQPQHF,TGCAGTCTTGACCGGGACACAGATCAGCCCCAGCATTTT
TRBJ2-7,few,TRBD1,TRBV5-1,CASSHYRGGEQYF,TGCGCCAGCAGCCACTACAGGGGTGGCGAGCAGTACTTC
TRBJ1-3,few,NA,TRBV5-6,CASSLVLGVSGNTIYF,TGTGCCAGCAGCTTGGTATTGGGGGTCTCGGGAAACACCATATATTTT
TRBJ2-7,NA,TRBD1,TRBV20-1,CSASRTGGVYEQYF,TGCAGTGCTAGTAGGACAGGGGGCGTGTACGAGCAGTACTTC
TRBJ2-5,few,NA,TRBV7-8,CASSLYGTLQETQYF,TGTGCCAGCAGCCTTTACGGGACGCTCCAAGAGACCCAGTACTTC
TRBJ2-1,few,NA,TRBV29-1,CSVEAAWVGEQFF,TGCAGCGTTGAAGCGGCTTGGGTTGGTGAGCAGTTCTTC
TRBJ1-2,NA,NA,TRBV16,CASSQSGNGYTF,TGTGCCAGCAGCCAATCAGGGAATGGCTACACCTTC
TRBJ2-7,few,TRBD1,TRBV6-6,CASSYSQQGVVSYEQYF,TGTGCCAGCAGTTACTCGCAACAGGGGGTGGTCTCCTACGAGCAGTACTTC
TRBJ2-5,NA,NA,TRBV7-9,CASSSSEQETQYF,TGTGCCAGCAGCTCTTCGGAACAAGAGACCCAGTACTTC
TRBJ2-1,NA,TRBD2,TRBV6-2/TRBV6-3,CASSPPGGRSYNEQFF,TGTGCCAGCAGTCCCCCGGGCGGGAGGTCGTACAATGAGCAGTTCTTC
TRBJ1-4,few,NA,TRBV28,CASRHQGWEKLFF,TGTGCCAGCAGACACCAGGGGTGGGAAAAACTGTTTTTT
TRBJ2-4,NA,NA,TRBV7-9,CASSSLNIQYF,TGTGCCAGCAGCTCCCTGAACATTCAGTACTTC
TRBJ2-2,NA,TRBD1,TRBV12-3/TRBV12-4,CASRRTGGTGELFF,TGTGCCAGCAGGAGGACAGGGGGCACCGGGGAGCTGTTTTTT
TRBJ2-5,NA,TRBD2,TRBV7-9,CASSFGTSGRSKTQYF,TGTGCCAGCAGCTTCGGGACTAGCGGGAGAAGTAAGACCCAGTACTTC
TRBJ2-7,NA,TRBD1,TRBV19,CASSSPSGTGSYEQYF,TGTGCCAGTAGTTCACCCTCCGGGACAGGGTCCTACGAGCAGTACTTC
TRBJ2-1,NA,NA,TRBV11-2,CASIIAPSSYNEQFF,TGTGCCAGCATCATAGCCCCTAGCTCCTACAATGAGCAGTTCTTC
TRBJ1-2,NA,TRBD1,TRBV12-3/TRBV12-4,CASRQQGNYGYTF,TGTGCCAGCAGGCAACAGGGGAACTATGGCTACACCTTC
TRBJ2-5,many,TRBD2,TRBV15,CATSPGLQETQYF,TGTGCCACCTCTCCGGGACTACAAGAGACCCAGTACTTC
TRBJ2-1,few,TRBD1,TRBV5-5,CASLTPGQGAYNEQFF,TGTGCCAGCCTTACTCCCGGGCAGGGGGCATACAATGAGCAGTTCTTC
TRBJ1-5,few,NA,TRBV15,CATSREILASSEHSNQPQHF,TGTGCCACCAGCAGAGAGATCCTAGCCTCTTCTGAACATAGCAATCAGCCCCAGCATTTT
TRBJ1-6,NA,NA,TRBV20-1,CSARPFGGKSPLHF,TGCAGTGCTAGACCCTTCGGAGGGAAGTCACCCCTCCACTTT
TRBJ2-3,few,NA,TRBV20-1,CSARDTGPRSTDTQYF,TGCAGTGCTAGAGATACGGGGCCCCGGAGCACAGATACGCAGTATTTT
TRBJ2-7,NA,NA,TRBV5-1,CASSLAYSDYEQYF,TGCGCCAGCAGCTTGGCCTACTCAGACTACGAGCAGTACTTC
TRBJ2-7,few,NA,TRBV5-1,CASSPTRGLEQYF,TGCGCCAGCAGCCCTACTAGGGGTCTGGAGCAGTACTTC
TRBJ1-1,NA,NA,TRBV7-3,CASSSALNTEAFF,TGTGCCAGCAGCTCCGCCCTGAACACTGAAGCTTTCTTT
TRBJ2-7,NA,NA,TRBV7-8,CASSLTRQALYEQYF,TGTGCCAGCAGCCTTACCCGACAGGCTCTCTACGAGCAGTACTTC
TRBJ2-1,NA,TRBD2,TRBV7-9,CASSYAGTSGYNEQFF,TGTGCCAGCAGCTATGCCGGGACTAGCGGCTACAATGAGCAGTTCTTC
TRBJ1-1,few,NA,TRBV4-1,CASSQGMADPGTEAFF,TGCGCCAGCAGCCAGGGGATGGCAGACCCGGGCACTGAAGCTTTCTTT